This T cell receptor (beta chain) was sequenced in a study of cytomegalovirus exposure and HLA in healthy donors. Notes on the study in general: Data from an earlier analysis indicated that most TCR beta V segments were productive either about 87% or about 30% of the time. Sequencing likely generated an artifact that appeared as a cluster of highly shared sequence variants. The HLA-A and HLA-B alleles of most subjects were reportedly predicted accurately from TCR beta sequences. With further analysis later on, most CMV-associated TCR beta chains appeared HLA-restricted.

Note on this clone: Antigen specificity is unknown.

60 Vbeta and 13 Jbeta primers were used in PCR. TCRdb keeps only in-frame clones here, not all; method: immunoSEQ multiplex PCR. The table shows over 150,000 clones, with about four fifths occurring only once. The CDR3 loop spans 15 amino acids. The germline V and J ends were trimmed by 0 bases and 3 bases, with 11 bases remaining between them. Germline-derived CDR1 and CDR2 are SGHTA and FQGTGA. This TCR was sampled from a man under 40 in good health and CMV-seropositive. The sample comprised PBMCs. The chain combines TRBV7-3 with TRBJ1-1, with D tentatively TRBD1 (5 bases). CDR3 region: CASSLTGGRDTEAFF. The CDR3, as DNA: TGTGCCAGCAGCTTAACCGGGGGTAGGGACACTGAAGCTTTCTTT.